This T cell receptor beta chain was profiled in a study of shared clonotypes between healthy human individuals. The table lists this clone with a count of one. V lost 4 bases to trimming and J lost 3 bases, with 16 bases between them. The germline V gene has CDR1 LGHNA and CDR2 YSLEER. The CDR3 extends over 15 amino acids. Selected positively for CCR7 and CD45RO-negative, naive CD8 cells excluded terminally differentiated effector memory CD45RA+ cells. Sequenced by immunoSEQ multiplex PCR; TCRdb stores in-frame clones only, minus some. The data show roughly 2,000,000 clones, roughly 95% seen once. Sequencing was performed on naive CD8+ T cells sorted from blood. This TCR was sampled from a man between 18 and 29 years old in good health. V and J are TRBV4-3 and TRBJ2-7; D is unclear. The CDR3 here is CASSPGFGSYYEQYF. DNA for the CDR3: TGCGCCAGCAGCCCCGGTTTCGGATCTTACTACGAGCAGTACTTC.